This is a list of T cell receptor beta chains from one sample in a study of cytomegalovirus exposure and HLA in healthy donors. Produced via immunoSEQ multiplex PCR; TCRdb's table is partial and in-frame only. The table has about 150,000 clones, over 60% seen once. Source material: PBMCs. The source is a man aged 40-55 years in good health and CMV-seronegative. CDR3s include the opening cysteine and the closing phenylalanine or tryptophan. Fields, in order: CDR3 DNA, CDR3 protein, V gene, clone size, J gene, D gene. D genes are given only for firm matches. Clone size is given for some rows only: seen once, a few or many times, or a class if the clone is expanded.

TGTGCCAGCAGCTTACAGGGCCAGGGTGAAAAACTGTTTTTT	CASSLQGQGEKLFF	TRBV7-2	NA	TRBJ1-4	NA
TGTGCCAGCAAAAGCCTAAAGACTAGCGGGAGGGCCCTGTATTTT	CASKSLKTSGRALYF	TRBV11-2	NA	TRBJ2-3	TRBD2
TGTGCCAGCAGCCGCGGCATTCACGAGCAGTACTTC	CASSRGIHEQYF	TRBV7-8	once	TRBJ2-7	NA
TGCGCCAGCAGCTCACTCAAGCGGGGGGACAGCACAGATACGCAGTATTTT	CASSSLKRGDSTDTQYF	TRBV5-1	NA	TRBJ2-3	TRBD2
TGTGCCAGCAGTGTTCCTAGCGTATATACGCAGTATTTT	CASSVPSVYTQYF	TRBV28	NA	TRBJ2-3	NA
TGCGCCAGCACCCTACGACAGTTGAACACCGGGGAGCTGTTTTTT	CASTLRQLNTGELFF	TRBV5-1	few	TRBJ2-2	NA
TGTGCCAGCAGCTTGGTGGCAGGGCAAGCCCTGGGGAACACTGAAGCTTTCTTT	CASSLVAGQALGNTEAFF	TRBV5-5	few	TRBJ1-1	NA
TGTGCCTGGAGTCCCGATCTCACCCGAGGGCAGTTCTTC	CAWSPDLTRGQFF	TRBV30	NA	TRBJ2-1	NA
TGTGCCAGCAGCCAATTCCCTCGGACAGGGGGCTACGAGCAGTACTTC	CASSQFPRTGGYEQYF	TRBV14	NA	TRBJ2-7	TRBD1
TGCGCCAGCAGCGGGGGGACTAGCGGGTCTGTTGAGACCCAGTACTTC	CASSGGTSGSVETQYF	TRBV5-1	NA	TRBJ2-5	TRBD2
TGTGCCAGCAGCGGACAGGGAAACACCGGGGAGCTGTTTTTT	CASSGQGNTGELFF	TRBV2	NA	TRBJ2-2	TRBD1
TGTGCCATCAGTGAGTCCGGGGGTAACACCGGGGAGCTGTTTTTT	CAISESGGNTGELFF	TRBV10-3	NA	TRBJ2-2	NA
TGCGCCAGCAGTCCCAGCGGGGGGGCCAGCACCGGGGAGCTGTTTTTT	CASSPSGGASTGELFF	TRBV5-1	NA	TRBJ2-2	TRBD2
TGTGCCAGTAGTATCAGGGGGCTAGCGGAGGACGAGCAGTACTTC	CASSIRGLAEDEQYF	TRBV19	NA	TRBJ2-7	NA
TGTGCCAGCAGTGAAACGACAGGGGGGGGGAACACTGAAGCTTTCTTT	CASSETTGGGNTEAFF	TRBV25-1	NA	TRBJ1-1	TRBD1
TGTGCCAGCAGTCCCCGGACTAGTGCGGAGGAGACCCAGTACTTC	CASSPRTSAEETQYF	TRBV6-1	NA	TRBJ2-5	TRBD2
TGTGCCAGCAGCTTAAGCGGCAGGGGTGAAAAACTGTTTTTT	CASSLSGRGEKLFF	TRBV7-9	NA	TRBJ1-4	NA
TGTGCCAGCAGCCCAGTGGAGTGGGGAGGAGAGACCCAGTACTTC	CASSPVEWGGETQYF	TRBV7-8	NA	TRBJ2-5	NA
TGTGCCAGTAGTCCCGACTCAACTAGCTTCTACGAGCAGTACTTC	CASSPDSTSFYEQYF	TRBV19	NA	TRBJ2-7	NA
TGCAGCGTTAAACTAGGACCCTACAATGAGCAGTTCTTC	CSVKLGPYNEQFF	TRBV29-1	NA	TRBJ2-1	NA
TGTGCCAGCAGTTACGAGCCTCGATACGAGCAGTACTTC	CASSYEPRYEQYF	TRBV6-5	few	TRBJ2-7	NA
TGTGCCAGTAGTACGCCGCTTTGGGGGGCTGGAAACACCATATATTTT	CASSTPLWGAGNTIYF	TRBV19	NA	TRBJ1-3	NA
TGTGCCAGTCATCGGGTTGGCGTTCCAGATACGCAGTATTTT	CASHRVGVPDTQYF	TRBV6-1	NA	TRBJ2-3	NA
TGTGCCAGCAGTTTAAGGACACAGAGCACAGATACGCAGTATTTT	CASSLRTQSTDTQYF	TRBV28	NA	TRBJ2-3	NA
TGTGCCATCAGGGGGGACACTTCTAACTATGGCTACACCTTC	CAIRGDTSNYGYTF	TRBV10-3	NA	TRBJ1-2	NA
TGTGCCAGCACCCAGGGAACTATCTACGAGCAGTACTTC	CASTQGTIYEQYF	TRBV6-5	NA	TRBJ2-7	NA
TGTGCCAGCAGAGACAGGTGGATGAACACTGAAGCTTTCTTT	CASRDRWMNTEAFF	TRBV6-5	NA	TRBJ1-1	NA
TGCGCCAGCAGTGAGTCAGGGACAGGAATCTACGAGCAGTACTTC	CASSESGTGIYEQYF	TRBV10-2	NA	TRBJ2-7	TRBD1
TGTGCCAGCAGCAGGACAGGGGGAAAGACCCAGTACTTC	CASSRTGGKTQYF	TRBV7-7	NA	TRBJ2-5	TRBD1
TGTGCCAGCAGTGAACTAGCCGACGGGGGTTACGAGCAGTACTTC	CASSELADGGYEQYF	TRBV25-1	few	TRBJ2-7	NA
TGTGCCAGCAGTTTCGGGACAGGGACCATCTATGGCTACACCTTC	CASSFGTGTIYGYTF	TRBV28	NA	TRBJ1-2	TRBD1
TGTGCCAGCAGCTTAACATACCAACTAGCAAACGAGCAGTACTTC	CASSLTYQLANEQYF	TRBV7-2	few	TRBJ2-7	NA
TGTGCCAGCAGCTTAGTCGCCCGGAGATACGAGCAGTACTTC	CASSLVARRYEQYF	TRBV11-2	NA	TRBJ2-7	NA
TGTGCCAGCAGCCCGAACAGCTACGAGCAGTACTTC	CASSPNSYEQYF	TRBV5-4	NA	TRBJ2-7	NA
TGTGCCAGTAAGCGGCAGGGGGATTACGAGCAGTACTTC	CASKRQGDYEQYF	TRBV19	NA	TRBJ2-7	TRBD1
TGTGCCAGCAGCTTAGGCGGGGCAGCCAGGGGCTACGAGCAGTACTTC	CASSLGGAARGYEQYF	TRBV13	NA	TRBJ2-7	NA
TGCGCCAGCAGCCAAAGTCACCCAGCGGGAGTACCCGGGGAGCTGTTTTTT	CASSQSHPAGVPGELFF	TRBV4-3	NA	TRBJ2-2	TRBD2
TGTGCCAGCAGCTCCCTGAGTGGGACACCGAGTTACGAGCAGTACTTC	CASSSLSGTPSYEQYF	TRBV11-2	few	TRBJ2-7	NA
TGCGCCACCCCGACGGGGGTCCCCAATCAGCCCCAGCATTTT	CATPTGVPNQPQHF	TRBV5-1	NA	TRBJ1-5	NA
TGTGCCAGCAGCTTGGTGACTAGCGGATCCCAAGAGACCCAGTACTTC	CASSLVTSGSQETQYF	TRBV5-6	NA	TRBJ2-5	TRBD2
TGCGCCAGCAGCCAGGGACAGGGGCCTCCTAACTTC	CASSQGQGPPNF	TRBV5-1	NA	TRBJ2-5	TRBD1
TGTGCCAGCAAAATAGAGATAGCGGGAAACGAGCAGTACTTC	CASKIEIAGNEQYF	TRBV28	NA	TRBJ2-7	TRBD2
TGCGCCAGCAGCCAAAGGGAGGGACAGGGGGGCTATGGCTACACCTTC	CASSQREGQGGYGYTF	TRBV4-1	NA	TRBJ1-2	TRBD1
TGTGCCTGGAGTAAGTCCCGGGGTACTGAAGCTTTCTTT	CAWSKSRGTEAFF	TRBV30	NA	TRBJ1-1	NA
TGTGCCAGCAGCTTAACGGCGGGGGGGTTCACAGATACGCAGTATTTT	CASSLTAGGFTDTQYF	TRBV7-9	NA	TRBJ2-3	TRBD2
TGTGCCAGCAGCGTCGGGACAGGGGGCACTGGGGCCAACGTCCTGACTTTC	CASSVGTGGTGANVLTF	TRBV7-9	NA	TRBJ2-6	TRBD1
TGTGCCAGCAGTGAGGACAGACGGTCCTATGGCTACACCTTC	CASSEDRRSYGYTF	TRBV2	few	TRBJ1-2	NA